This TCR beta chain was identified in a study of cytomegalovirus exposure and HLA in healthy donors. Study overall: Genetic ancestry analysis placed around four fifths of the 300 to 500 donors that were genotyped in the Caucasian-associated cluster.

PCR primers comprised 60 Vbeta and 13 Jbeta primers. Profiled with immunoSEQ multiplex PCR; TCRdb holds only in-frame clones, not every one. Of about 160,000 clones in the sample, approximately 86% are singletons; the top ten hold approximately 2%. Study-wide points: In vitro experiments confirmed that three CMV-associated chains were specific for CMV antigens.

Only a few counts were recorded for this clone. Its antigen is not identified. The source of this sequence is a woman between 18 and 30 years old in good health and CMV-seronegative. The specimen sequenced was PBMCs.

DNA of the CDR3: TGTGCCAGCAGTTATTCCGGGACTAGATCAGATACGCAGTATTTT. Translating it yields CASSYSGTRSDTQYF. The V and J genes are TRBV6-4 and TRBJ2-3; TRBD2 aligns across 8 bases. The CDR3 is 15 amino acids. J gave up 4 bases and V 5 bases, and 8 bases lay outside the gene matches. Germline CDR1 reads MRHNA; CDR2 reads SNTAGT.